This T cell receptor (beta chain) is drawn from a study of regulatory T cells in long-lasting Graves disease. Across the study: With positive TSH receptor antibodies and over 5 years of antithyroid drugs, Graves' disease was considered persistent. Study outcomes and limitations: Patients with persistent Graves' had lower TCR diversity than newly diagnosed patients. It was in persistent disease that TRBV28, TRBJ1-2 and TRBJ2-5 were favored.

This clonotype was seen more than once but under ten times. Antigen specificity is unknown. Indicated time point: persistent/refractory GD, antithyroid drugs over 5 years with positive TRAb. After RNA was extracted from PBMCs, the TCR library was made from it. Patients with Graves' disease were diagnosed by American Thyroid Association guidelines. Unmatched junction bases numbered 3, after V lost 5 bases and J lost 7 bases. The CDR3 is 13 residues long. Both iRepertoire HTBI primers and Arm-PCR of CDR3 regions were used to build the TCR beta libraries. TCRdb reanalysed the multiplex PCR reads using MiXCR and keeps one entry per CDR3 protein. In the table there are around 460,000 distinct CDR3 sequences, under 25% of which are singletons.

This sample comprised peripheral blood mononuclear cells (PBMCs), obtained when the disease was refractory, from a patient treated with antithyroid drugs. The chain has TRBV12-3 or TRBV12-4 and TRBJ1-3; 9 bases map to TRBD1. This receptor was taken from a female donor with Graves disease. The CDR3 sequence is CASSPTGGNTIYF. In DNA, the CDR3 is TGTGCCAGCAGTCCGACAGGGGGGAACACCATATATTTT.